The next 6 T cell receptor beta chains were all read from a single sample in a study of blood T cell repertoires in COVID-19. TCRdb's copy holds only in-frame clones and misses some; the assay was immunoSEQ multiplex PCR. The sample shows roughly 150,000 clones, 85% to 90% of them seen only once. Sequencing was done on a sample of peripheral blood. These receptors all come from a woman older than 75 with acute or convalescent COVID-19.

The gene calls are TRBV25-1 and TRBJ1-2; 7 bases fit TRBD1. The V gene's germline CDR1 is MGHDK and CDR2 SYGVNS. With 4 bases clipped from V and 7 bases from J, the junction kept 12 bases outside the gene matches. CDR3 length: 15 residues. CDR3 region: CASSANRQGMGGYTF. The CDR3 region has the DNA TGTGCCAGCAGTGCGAATCGACAGGGTATGGGTGGCTACACCTTC.

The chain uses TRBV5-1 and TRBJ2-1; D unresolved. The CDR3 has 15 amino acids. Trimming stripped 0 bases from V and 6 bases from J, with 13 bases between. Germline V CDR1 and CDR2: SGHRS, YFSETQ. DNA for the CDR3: TGCGCCAGCAGCTTGGGCGACTCACCGCTCAATGAGCAGTTCTTC. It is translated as CASSLGDSPLNEQFF.

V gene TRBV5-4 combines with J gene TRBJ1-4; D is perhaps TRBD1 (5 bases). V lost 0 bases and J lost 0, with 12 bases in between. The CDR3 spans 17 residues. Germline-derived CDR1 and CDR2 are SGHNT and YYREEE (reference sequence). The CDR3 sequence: CASSLGGGRATNEKLFF. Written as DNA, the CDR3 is TGTGCCAGCAGCTTGGGGGGGGGTCGTGCAACTAATGAAAAACTGTTTTTT.

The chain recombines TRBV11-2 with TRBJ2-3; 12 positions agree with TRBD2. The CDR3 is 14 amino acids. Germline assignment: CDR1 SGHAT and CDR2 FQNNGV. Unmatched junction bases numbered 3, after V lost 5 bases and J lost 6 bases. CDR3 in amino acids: CASSPTSGGDTQYF. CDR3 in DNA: TGTGCCAGCAGCCCGACTAGCGGGGGCGATACGCAGTATTTT. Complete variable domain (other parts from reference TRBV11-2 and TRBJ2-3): EAGVAQSPRYKIIEKRQSVAFWCNPISGHATLYWYQQILGQGPKLLIQFQNNGVVDDSQLPKDRFSAERLKGVDSTLKIQPAKLEDSAVYLCASSPTSGGDTQYFGPGTRLTVL.

CDR3 region: CASSPGQGANQPQHF. The CDR3 DNA is TGTGCCAGCAGTCCCGGACAGGGGGCTAACCAGCCCCAGCATTTT. J is TRBJ1-5 and V is TRBV6-2 or TRBV6-3; 11 bases are a match to TRBD1. V was pared by 5 bases and J by 7 bases, with 7 bases of the junction left unmatched. The CDR3 spans 15 residues. From germline, CDR1 is MNHEY and CDR2 SVGEGT.

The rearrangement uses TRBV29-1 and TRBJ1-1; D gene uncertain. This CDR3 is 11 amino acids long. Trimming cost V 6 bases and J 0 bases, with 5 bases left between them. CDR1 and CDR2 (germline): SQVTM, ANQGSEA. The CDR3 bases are TGCAGCGTGAGGGTGAACACTGAAGCTTTCTTT. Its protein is CSVRVNTEAFF. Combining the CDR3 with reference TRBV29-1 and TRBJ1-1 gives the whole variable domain SAVISQKPSRDICQRGTSLTIQCQVDSQVTMMFWYRQQPGQSLTLIATANQGSEATYESGFVIDKFPISRPNLTFSTLTVSNMSPEDSSIYLCSVRVNTEAFFGQGTRLTVV.